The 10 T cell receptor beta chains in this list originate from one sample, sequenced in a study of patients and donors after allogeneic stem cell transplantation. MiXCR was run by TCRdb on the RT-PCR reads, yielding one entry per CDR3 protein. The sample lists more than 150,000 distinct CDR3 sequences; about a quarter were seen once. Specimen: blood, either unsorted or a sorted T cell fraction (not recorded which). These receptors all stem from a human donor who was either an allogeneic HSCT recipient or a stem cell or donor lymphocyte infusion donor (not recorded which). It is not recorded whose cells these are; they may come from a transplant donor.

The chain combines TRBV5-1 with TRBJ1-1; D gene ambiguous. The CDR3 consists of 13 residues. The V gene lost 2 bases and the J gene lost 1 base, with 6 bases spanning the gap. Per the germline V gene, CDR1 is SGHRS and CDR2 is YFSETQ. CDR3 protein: CASSFDGNTEAFF. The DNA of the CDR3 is TGCGCCAGCAGCTTCGATGGGAACACTGAAGCTTTCTTT.

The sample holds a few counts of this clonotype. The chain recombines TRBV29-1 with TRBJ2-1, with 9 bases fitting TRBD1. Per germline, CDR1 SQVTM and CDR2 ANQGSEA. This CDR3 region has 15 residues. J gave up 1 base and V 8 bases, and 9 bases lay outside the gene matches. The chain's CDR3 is CSSATGTGSYNEQFF. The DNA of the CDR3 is TGCAGCTCTGCGACGGGGACAGGGTCCTACAATGAGCAGTTCTTC.

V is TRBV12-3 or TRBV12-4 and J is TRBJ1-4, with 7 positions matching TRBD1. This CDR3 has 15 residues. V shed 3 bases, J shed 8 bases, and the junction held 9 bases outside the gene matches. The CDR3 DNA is TGTGCCAGCAGTTTCCTAAGGACAGGAGGAGAAAAACTGTTTTTT. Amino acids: CASSFLRTGGEKLFF.

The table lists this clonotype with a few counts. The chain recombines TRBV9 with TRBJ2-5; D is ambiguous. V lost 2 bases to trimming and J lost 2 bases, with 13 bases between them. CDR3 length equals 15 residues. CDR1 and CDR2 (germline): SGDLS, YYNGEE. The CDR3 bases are TGTGCCAGCAGCGTCAATTACCGAGAGCAAGAGACCCAGTACTTC. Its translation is CASSVNYREQETQYF.

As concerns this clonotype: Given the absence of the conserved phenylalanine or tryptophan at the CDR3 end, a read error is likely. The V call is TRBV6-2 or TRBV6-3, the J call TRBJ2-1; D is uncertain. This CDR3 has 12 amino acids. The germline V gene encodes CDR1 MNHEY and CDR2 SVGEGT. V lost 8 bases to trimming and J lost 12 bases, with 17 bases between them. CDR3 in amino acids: CASGIWSSGQFS. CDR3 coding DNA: TGTGCCAGCGGAATCTGGTCTTCTGGGCAGTTCTCC.

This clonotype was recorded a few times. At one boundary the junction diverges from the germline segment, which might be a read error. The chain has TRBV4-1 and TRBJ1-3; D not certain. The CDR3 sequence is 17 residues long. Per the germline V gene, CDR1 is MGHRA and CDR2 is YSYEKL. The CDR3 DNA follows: TGCGCCAGCAACCAAGAGGCTCACACCTTGGGTGGAAACACCATATATTTT. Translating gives CASNQEAHTLGGNTIYF.

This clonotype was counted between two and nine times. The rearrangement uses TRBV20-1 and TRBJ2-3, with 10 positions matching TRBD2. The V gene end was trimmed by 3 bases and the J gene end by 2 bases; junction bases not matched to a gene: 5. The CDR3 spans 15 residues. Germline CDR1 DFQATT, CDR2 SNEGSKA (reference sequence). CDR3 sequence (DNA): TGCAGTGCTAGTGGACTAGCGGAGTACACAGATACGCAGTATTTT. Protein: CSASGLAEYTDTQYF.

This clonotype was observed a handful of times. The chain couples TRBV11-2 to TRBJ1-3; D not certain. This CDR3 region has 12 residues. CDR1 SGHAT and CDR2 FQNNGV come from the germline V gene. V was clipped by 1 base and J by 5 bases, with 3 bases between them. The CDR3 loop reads CASSLVRNTIYF. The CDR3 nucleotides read TGTGCCAGCAGCTTAGTGAGAAACACCATATATTTT. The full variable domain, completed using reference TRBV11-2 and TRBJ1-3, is EAGVAQSPRYKIIEKRQSVAFWCNPISGHATLYWYQQILGQGPKLLIQFQNNGVVDDSQLPKDRFSAERLKGVDSTLKIQPAKLEDSAVYLCASSLVRNTIYFGEGSWLTVV.

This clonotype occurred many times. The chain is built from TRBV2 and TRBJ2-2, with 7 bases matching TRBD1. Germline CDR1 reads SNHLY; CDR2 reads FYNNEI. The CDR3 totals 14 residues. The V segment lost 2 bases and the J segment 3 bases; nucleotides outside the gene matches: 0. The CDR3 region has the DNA TGTGCCAGCAGTGAACAGGGGGACACCGGGGAGCTGTTTTTT. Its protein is CASSEQGDTGELFF.

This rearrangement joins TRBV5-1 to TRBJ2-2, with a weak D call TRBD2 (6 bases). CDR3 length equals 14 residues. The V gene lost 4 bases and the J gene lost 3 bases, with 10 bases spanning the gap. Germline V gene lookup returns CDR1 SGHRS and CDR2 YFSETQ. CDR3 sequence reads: CASSAGRYTGELFF. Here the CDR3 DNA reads TGCGCCAGCAGCGCGGGACGGTACACCGGGGAGCTGTTTTTT.